Given below is one T cell receptor beta chain in context. Its antigen is not identified. Together with a sample-barcoded 5' primer, a J-beta primer mix was included in a second PCR lasting roughly 7 to 11 cycles. MiXCR, applied by TCRdb to the 5' RACE reads, yields one record per CDR3 protein. This sample has hundreds of thousands of distinct CDR3 sequences, with about 45% found just once. These data originate in a study of blood T cells in healthy people across ages. Findings and caveats of the study: Underestimates were what the diversity estimates from one million T cells were considered to be.

CDR1 and CDR2 from the germline V gene are LGHNT and FRNRAP. The V gene end was trimmed by 5 bases and the J gene end by 6 bases; junction bases not matched to a gene: 9. The CDR3 covers 14 residues. The material sequenced was blood. The chain has TRBV12-5 and TRBJ1-1, with 7 bases that match TRBD1. The TCR comes from a man at least 80 years old in good health. CDR3 amino acids: CASGPLDRKAEAFF. The CDR3 nucleotides are TGTGCTAGTGGTCCTTTGGACAGGAAGGCTGAAGCTTTCTTT.